This TCR beta chain was recovered during a study of T-cell memory formation after mild COVID-19. Study-wide results and caveats: The SARS-CoV-2 specificity of second-wave clones reaching peak at day 37 remained unverified.

TCRdb independently ran MiXCR on the 5' RACE reads; one entry per CDR3 protein. The sample gives about 340,000 distinct CDR3 sequences, roughly 20% of which show up once; approximately 12% is in the top ten. There are 14 residues in the CDR3. Trimming took 6 bases from V and 7 from J; bases not matched to a gene: 9. Germline CDR1 is SGHDN and CDR2 is FVKESK. As concerns this clonotype: The antigen remains undetermined.

The specimen sequenced was PBMCs or a T cell subset sorted from them (not recorded which). The TCR comes from an adult woman who had mild COVID-19 (a few samples of this study predate the infection). Cell type and time point are not known. This chain links TRBV14 with TRBJ1-2, with 9 bases identical to TRBD1. CDR3 sequence reads: CASSHGQGRGGYTF. The CDR3 DNA sequence: TGTGCCAGCAGTCACGGACAGGGGAGAGGTGGCTACACCTTC.